This T cell receptor (beta chain) was observed in a study of Ad26.COV2.S vaccination and SARS-CoV-2 variants. Treatment defined: some 20 received Ad26.COV2.S at low or high dose, single or two shots; 5 received placebo; per-sample allocation not given. Day 63 after the first vaccine or placebo injection was the time point for sampling. The donor was a Boston adult aged 18-55 years. Sequencing was performed with immunoSEQ multiplex PCR; in TCRdb, only in-frame clones are kept and a portion is missing. Altogether 350,000 to 500,000 clones are present, approximately 92% being singletons, with the ten largest covering about 2.5%. The sequences come from peripheral blood, collected in a trial of Ad26.COV2.S vaccine versus placebo. The TCR originated in a person between 18 and 60 years old who received the Ad26.COV2.S COVID-19 vaccine or a placebo.

The CDR3 DNA reads as TGTGCCAGCAGTAGTTTGGGCGGCACAGATACGCAGTATTTT. Translated, it gives CASSSLGGTDTQYF. The gene calls are TRBV2 and TRBJ2-3; D unresolved. This CDR3 is built from 14 residues. CDR1 and CDR2 from the germline V gene are SNHLY and FYNNEI. V shed 5 bases and J shed 1 base, with 10 bases lying between them.